The 16 T cell receptor beta chains reported below all come from one sample, sequenced in a study of CD8+ T cells in alopecia areata. After isolation, RNA underwent reverse transcription to generate cDNA as the sequencing template. The protocol was immunoSEQ multiplex PCR, while the TCRdb copy is restricted to in-frame clones and leaves out a portion. The table includes around 200,000 clones, approximately 60% detected once. Documented treatment: oral pan-JAK inhibitor, 5-10 mg twice daily. The material sequenced was CD4+ T cells sorted from blood, taken at week 4, from a patient treated with tofacitinib. The receptors here all came from a human donor with alopecia areata.

V usage is TRBV29-1 and J usage is TRBJ2-7; TRBD1 matches 9 bases. The V gene end was trimmed by 0 bases and the J gene end by 1 base; junction bases not matched to a gene: 1. The CDR3 extends over 14 amino acids. CDR1 and CDR2 from the germline V gene are SQVTM and ANQGSEA. The CDR3 nucleotides are TGCAGCGTTGAAGACGGGACAGGGTCCTACGAGCAGTACTTC. It specifies CSVEDGTGSYEQYF.

This clone was found once. The gene calls are TRBV30 and TRBJ2-3, with 14 bases matching TRBD2. Germline CDR1 is GTSNPN and CDR2 is SVGIG (reference sequence). The CDR3 loop spans 14 amino acids. V shed 6 bases and J 6 bases; nucleotides not matched to a gene: 5. The DNA of the CDR3 is TGTGCCTGTACGGGACTAGCGGGAGTGGATACGCAGTATTTT. Translated: CACTGLAGVDTQYF.

Only a few counts were recorded for this clone. The chain is built from TRBV4-3 and TRBJ2-7, with 8 bases fitting TRBD2. CDR1 LGHNA and CDR2 YSLEER come from the germline V gene. The CDR3 runs to 14 residues. Germline trimming cut 4 bases from V and 3 bases from J; bases unmatched to any gene: 5. CDR3 bases: TGCGCCAGCAGCCGTTCCGGGACTAGCTACGAGCAGTACTTC. Translating it yields CASSRSGTSYEQYF.

The chain has TRBV30 and TRBJ2-1, with a possible D match to TRBD2 (6 bases). CDR1 GTSNPN and CDR2 SVGIG come from the germline V gene (reference sequence). The CDR3 length is 13 residues. Trimming left V 3 bases short and J 4 bases short, with 10 bases between. The CDR3 loop reads CAWSARGYNEQFF. The CDR3 DNA reads as TGTGCCTGGAGCGCGCGGGGTTACAATGAGCAGTTCTTC.

The rearrangement uses TRBV7-9 and TRBJ2-2, with D hard to call. The V end was cut by 3 bases, the J end by 2 bases, with 1 base between. The germline V gene encodes CDR1 SEHNR and CDR2 FQNEAQ (reference sequence). The CDR3 runs 12 residues. This CDR3 reads CASSFNTGELFF. In DNA, the CDR3 is TGTGCCAGCAGCTTTAACACCGGGGAGCTGTTTTTT. Filled out from reference TRBV7-9 and TRBJ2-2, the complete variable domain reads DTGVSQNPRHKITKRGQNVTFRCDPISEHNRLYWYRQTLGQGPEFLTYFQNEAQLEKSRLLSDRFSAERPKGSFSTLEIQRTEQGDSAMYLCASSFNTGELFFGEGSRLTVL.

The gene calls are TRBV4-2 and TRBJ1-4; D is possibly TRBD1 (6 bases). V dropped 3 bases and J dropped 6 bases, with 17 bases sitting between them. Germline V CDR1 and CDR2: LGHNA, YNFKEQ. This CDR3 spans 16 amino acids. CDR3 amino acids: CASSHGGQGRDEKLFF. CDR3 in DNA: TGTGCCAGCAGCCATGGGGGACAAGGGCGGGATGAAAAACTGTTTTTT.

The chain uses TRBV18 and TRBJ2-3; TRBD2 is a possible D gene (5 bases). Germline CDR1 reads KGHSH; CDR2 reads LQKENI. This CDR3 has 16 residues. The V gene lost 3 bases and the J gene lost 0 bases, with 13 bases spanning the gap. The CDR3 spells CASSPPSGASTDTQYF. Written as DNA, the CDR3 is TGTGCCAGCTCACCGCCGAGCGGAGCTAGCACAGATACGCAGTATTTT.

This clone appeared once. The rearrangement uses TRBV2 and TRBJ2-4; D gene unclear. CDR3 length: 13 amino acids. With 1 base removed from V and 6 bases from J, the gap between germline ends came to 7 bases. Germline-derived CDR1 and CDR2 are SNHLY and FYNNEI. The CDR3 loop is CASSEGSGNIQYF. The CDR3 DNA reads as TGTGCCAGCAGTGAAGGGAGTGGAAACATTCAGTACTTC.

The genes are TRBV27 and TRBJ2-5; 7 positions match TRBD2. Germline V gene data show CDR1 as MNHEY and CDR2 as SMNVEV (reference sequence). This CDR3 comprises 14 residues. V shed 5 bases, J shed 4 bases, and the junction held 7 bases outside the gene matches. CDR3 bases: TGTGCCAGCAGTCAGCCCCCGGGGGGAGAGACCCAGTACTTC. Translation gives CASSQPPGGETQYF.

The rearrangement uses TRBV14 and TRBJ2-5; 10 bases line up with TRBD2. The V segment lost 1 base and the J segment 6 bases; nucleotides outside the gene matches: 5. Germline CDR1 reads SGHDN; CDR2 reads FVKESK. This CDR3 spans 15 amino acids. CDR3 sequence: CASSQGLAGVKTQYF. Here the CDR3 DNA reads TGTGCCAGCAGCCAAGGCCTAGCGGGAGTCAAGACCCAGTACTTC.

This clone was detected a few times. The chain links TRBV27 to TRBJ2-7; the D gene is possibly TRBD1 (6 bases). V gave up 4 bases and J gave up 4 bases, with 17 bases separating them. This CDR3 is 15 amino acids long. Looked up from germline, CDR1 is MNHEY and CDR2 is SMNVEV (reference sequence). The CDR3: CASSSPGAGEYEQYF. The CDR3 DNA sequence: TGTGCCAGCAGTTCCCCCGGGGCAGGGGAGTACGAGCAGTACTTC.

A few counts support this clone. This chain uses TRBV30 with TRBJ2-1, with 8 bases that match TRBD1. This CDR3 is 13 amino acids long. Germline V gene sequence: CDR1 GTSNPN, CDR2 SVGIG (reference sequence). V lost 1 base and J lost 10; bases outside the gene matches: 6. CDR3 sequence: CAWSGDRRQEQFF. CDR3 nucleotide sequence: TGTGCCTGGAGTGGGGACAGGAGACAGGAGCAGTTCTTC.

The gene calls are TRBV5-1 and TRBJ1-1; possible D gene TRBD1, 6 bases. Trimming left V 2 bases short and J 4 bases short, with 12 bases between. The CDR3 has 14 amino acids. Germline V gene sequence: CDR1 SGHRS, CDR2 YFSETQ. The CDR3 nucleotides are TGCGCCAGCAGCTTCACAGGGACGGGCACTGAAGCTTTCTTT. Translating it yields CASSFTGTGTEAFF.

This clone was seen just once. The CDR3 here is CASSEYGTAGQEAFF. The CDR3 region has the DNA TGTGCCAGCAGTGAATATGGGACAGCGGGCCAAGAAGCTTTCTTT. This chain uses TRBV25-1 with TRBJ1-1, with 7 bases aligning to TRBD1. Trimming took 0 bases from V and 8 from J; bases not matched to a gene: 9. The germline V gene has CDR1 MGHDK and CDR2 SYGVNS. The CDR3 length is 15 residues.

This chain joins TRBV4-1 and TRBJ1-5; 7 nucleotides line up with TRBD1. The length of the CDR3 is 15 residues. Per germline, CDR1 MGHRA and CDR2 YSYEKL. Trimming cost V 1 base and J 4 bases; bases outside gene matches: 4. This CDR3 is CASSQAQGGNQPQHF. CDR3 DNA sequence: TGCGCCAGCAGCCAAGCCCAGGGGGGAAATCAGCCCCAGCATTTT.

J is TRBJ2-5 and V is TRBV6-6, with 7 bases that match TRBD1. In germline, CDR1 is MNHNY, CDR2 SVGAGI (reference sequence). The length of the CDR3 is 14 residues. The J segment lost 4 bases and the V segment lost 6 bases, leaving 8 bases of the junction unmatched. The CDR3 DNA sequence: TGTGCCAGCAGCCCGAGACAGGGTCGAGAGACCCAGTACTTC. Its protein product is CASSPRQGRETQYF.